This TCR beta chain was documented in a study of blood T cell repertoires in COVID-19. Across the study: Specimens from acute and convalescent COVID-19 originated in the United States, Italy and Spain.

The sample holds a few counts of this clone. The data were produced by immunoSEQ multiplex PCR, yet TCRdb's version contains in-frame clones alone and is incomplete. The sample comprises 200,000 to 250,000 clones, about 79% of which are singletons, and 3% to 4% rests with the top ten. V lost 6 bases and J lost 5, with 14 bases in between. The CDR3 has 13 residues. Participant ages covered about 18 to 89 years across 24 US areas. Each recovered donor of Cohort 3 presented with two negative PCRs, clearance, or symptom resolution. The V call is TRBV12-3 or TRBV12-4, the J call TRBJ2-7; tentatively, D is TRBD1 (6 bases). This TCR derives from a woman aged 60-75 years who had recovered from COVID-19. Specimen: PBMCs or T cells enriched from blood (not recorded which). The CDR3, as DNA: TGTGCCAGCAGCAAAGACCGACAGGACGAGCAGTACTTC. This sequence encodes CASSKDRQDEQYF.